A selection of T cell receptor beta chains follows, all from one sample in a study of T-cell reconstitution after alpha-beta-depleted transplantation in children. TCRdb independently ran MiXCR on the PCR reads; one entry per CDR3 protein. The sample consists of 550,000 to 800,000 distinct CDR3 sequences, 10% to 15% of them appearing once. The source material was PBMCs, sampled before TCRalphabeta/CD19-depleted stem cell transplant. These receptors originate from a girl aged 2-9 years with congenital amegakaryocytic thrombocytopenia, due to receive a stem cell transplant. Both conserved end residues are part of each CDR3. Fields, in order: V gene, J gene, D gene, clone size, CDR3 protein, CDR3 DNA. D genes are given only for firm matches. Clone size is shown for a subset of rows, as once, few, many or a class of expanded clone.

v_gene: TRBV14; j_gene: TRBJ2-7; d_gene: -; abundance: -; CDR3aa: CASSQESHEQYF; CDR3nt: TGTGCCAGCAGCCAAGAGTCGCACGAGCAGTACTTC
v_gene: TRBV6-5; j_gene: TRBJ2-3; d_gene: -; abundance: -; CDR3aa: CASSYLAVTSTDTQYF; CDR3nt: TGTGCCAGCAGTTACTTGGCGGTGACTAGCACAGATACGCAGTATTTT
v_gene: TRBV5-1; j_gene: TRBJ2-7; d_gene: TRBD2; abundance: few; CDR3aa: CASSRELGLATPWEQYF; CDR3nt: TGCGCCAGCAGCCGCGAACTAGGACTAGCGACACCCTGGGAGCAGTACTTC
v_gene: TRBV20-1; j_gene: TRBJ2-5; d_gene: -; abundance: few; CDR3aa: CSARDGGRGTQYF; CDR3nt: TGCAGTGCTAGAGACGGAGGCAGGGGGACCCAGTACTTC
v_gene: TRBV19; j_gene: TRBJ2-5; d_gene: -; abundance: -; CDR3aa: CASSISGETQYF; CDR3nt: TGTGCCAGTAGTATTTCCGGCGAGACCCAGTACTTC
v_gene: TRBV5-1; j_gene: TRBJ1-2; d_gene: -; abundance: many; CDR3aa: CASSSGFDYGYTF; CDR3nt: TGCGCCAGCAGCTCGGGGTTCGACTATGGCTACACCTTC
v_gene: TRBV27; j_gene: TRBJ1-1; d_gene: TRBD1; abundance: -; CDR3aa: CASSRLTGGNTEAFF; CDR3nt: TGTGCCAGCAGCAGATTGACAGGGGGCAACACTGAAGCTTTCTTT
v_gene: TRBV4-2; j_gene: TRBJ2-7; d_gene: TRBD1; abundance: few; CDR3aa: CASSQVPDLGQVHEQYF; CDR3nt: TGTGCCAGCAGCCAAGTCCCGGATCTGGGACAGGTCCACGAGCAGTACTTC
v_gene: TRBV27; j_gene: TRBJ2-3; d_gene: -; abundance: many; CDR3aa: CASSISGTVSTDTQYF; CDR3nt: TGTGCCAGCAGTATATCCGGGACGGTGAGCACAGATACGCAGTATTTT
v_gene: TRBV20-1; j_gene: TRBJ2-1; d_gene: -; abundance: many; CDR3aa: CSARVVGEQFF; CDR3nt: TGCAGTGCTAGGGTAGTGGGTGAGCAGTTCTTC
v_gene: TRBV5-1; j_gene: TRBJ1-2; d_gene: -; abundance: -; CDR3aa: CASSPIRDYGYTF; CDR3nt: TGCGCCAGCAGTCCGATTAGGGATTATGGCTACACCTTC
v_gene: TRBV20-1; j_gene: TRBJ2-5; d_gene: -; abundance: many; CDR3aa: CSASGFPQETQYF; CDR3nt: TGCAGTGCTAGCGGGTTCCCTCAAGAGACCCAGTACTTC
v_gene: TRBV9; j_gene: TRBJ2-5; d_gene: -; abundance: -; CDR3aa: CASSVGQETQYF; CDR3nt: TGTGCCAGCAGCGTAGGACAAGAGACCCAGTACTTC
v_gene: TRBV28; j_gene: TRBJ2-7; d_gene: TRBD1; abundance: -; CDR3aa: CASSLSRNGTGVSSYEQYF; CDR3nt: TGTGCCAGCAGTTTGTCGAGGAATGGGACAGGGGTCTCTTCCTACGAGCAGTACTTC
v_gene: TRBV7-9; j_gene: TRBJ2-5; d_gene: TRBD1; abundance: once; CDR3aa: CASSLIGTGEETQHF; CDR3nt: TGTGCCAGCAGCCTCATTGGGACAGGCGAAGAGACCCAGCACTTC
v_gene: TRBV7-3; j_gene: TRBJ2-1; d_gene: TRBD2; abundance: -; CDR3aa: CASSREGRAYNEQFF; CDR3nt: TGTGCCAGCAGCCGGGAGGGCCGGGCCTACAATGAGCAGTTCTTC
v_gene: TRBV4-1; j_gene: TRBJ2-1; d_gene: -; abundance: few; CDR3aa: CASSQEQVSYNEQFF; CDR3nt: TGCGCCAGCAGCCAAGAACAGGTCTCCTACAATGAGCAGTTCTTC
v_gene: TRBV5-5; j_gene: TRBJ1-5; d_gene: -; abundance: many; CDR3aa: CASSLVAGGNQPQHF; CDR3nt: TGTGCCAGCAGCTTGGTGGCGGGGGGCAATCAGCCCCAGCATTTT
v_gene: TRBV15; j_gene: TRBJ1-1; d_gene: -; abundance: many; CDR3aa: CATSREPTEAFF; CDR3nt: TGTGCCACCAGCAGAGAACCCACTGAAGCTTTCTTT
v_gene: TRBV4-2; j_gene: TRBJ2-1; d_gene: TRBD2; abundance: many; CDR3aa: CASSHLQTSGSRSYNEQFF; CDR3nt: TGTGCCAGCAGCCACCTCCAGACTAGCGGGAGCCGCTCCTACAATGAGCAGTTCTTC
v_gene: TRBV6-1; j_gene: TRBJ1-1; d_gene: -; abundance: many; CDR3aa: CASSEPDTEAFF; CDR3nt: TGTGCCAGCAGTGAACCGGACACTGAAGCTTTCTTT
v_gene: TRBV4-1; j_gene: TRBJ2-1; d_gene: -; abundance: few; CDR3aa: CASSQSHTSYHEQFF; CDR3nt: TGCGCCAGCAGCCAATCTCATACTAGCTATCATGAGCAGTTCTTC
v_gene: TRBV5-1; j_gene: TRBJ2-3; d_gene: TRBD1; abundance: few; CDR3aa: CASSEGQASDTQYF; CDR3nt: TGCGCCAGCAGTGAGGGACAGGCGTCAGATACGCAGTATTTT
v_gene: TRBV3-1; j_gene: TRBJ2-1; d_gene: -; abundance: few; CDR3aa: CASSHRPGTGNNEQFF; CDR3nt: TGTGCCAGCAGCCATCGTCCTGGGACGGGGAACAATGAGCAGTTCTTC
v_gene: TRBV11-1; j_gene: TRBJ1-4; d_gene: -; abundance: -; CDR3aa: CASSLTYRGGATNEKLFF; CDR3nt: TGTGCCAGCAGCTTAACGTATAGGGGGGGCGCCACTAATGAAAAACTGTTTTTT
v_gene: TRBV6-1; j_gene: TRBJ2-1; d_gene: -; abundance: few; CDR3aa: CASYGGDRGVYEQFF; CDR3nt: TGTGCCAGCTACGGCGGGGATCGCGGGGTCTATGAGCAGTTCTTC
v_gene: TRBV9; j_gene: TRBJ2-6; d_gene: -; abundance: few; CDR3aa: CASSGLAAGLSGANVLTF; CDR3nt: TGTGCCAGCAGCGGGCTGGCGGCAGGATTATCTGGGGCCAACGTCCTGACTTTC
v_gene: TRBV5-1; j_gene: TRBJ2-2; d_gene: TRBD1; abundance: few; CDR3aa: CASTRDSYTGELFF; CDR3nt: TGCGCCAGCACTCGGGACAGTTACACCGGGGAGCTGTTTTTT
v_gene: TRBV15; j_gene: TRBJ2-3; d_gene: -; abundance: -; CDR3aa: CATSRMRMAGSDTQYF; CDR3nt: TGTGCCACCAGCAGAATGCGGATGGCCGGATCAGATACGCAGTATTTT
v_gene: TRBV12-3/TRBV12-4; j_gene: TRBJ2-2; d_gene: TRBD2; abundance: many; CDR3aa: CASRAGTSVPGELFF; CDR3nt: TGTGCCAGCAGGGCCGGAACTAGCGTCCCCGGGGAGCTGTTTTTT
v_gene: TRBV6-5; j_gene: TRBJ2-1; d_gene: TRBD2; abundance: -; CDR3aa: CASSYASGRRIYNEQFF; CDR3nt: TGTGCCAGCAGTTACGCTAGCGGGAGGAGAATTTACAATGAGCAGTTCTTC
v_gene: TRBV7-9; j_gene: TRBJ2-7; d_gene: -; abundance: -; CDR3aa: CASSLAGGGEQYF; CDR3nt: TGTGCCAGCAGCTTAGCCGGGGGTGGAGAGCAGTACTTC
v_gene: TRBV12-3/TRBV12-4; j_gene: TRBJ2-1; d_gene: -; abundance: many; CDR3aa: CASSSSGNGNEQFF; CDR3nt: TGTGCCAGCAGTTCCTCAGGCAACGGGAATGAGCAGTTCTTC
v_gene: TRBV2; j_gene: TRBJ1-5; d_gene: -; abundance: -; CDR3aa: CASSEGIGPLPQPQHF; CDR3nt: TGTGCCAGCAGTGAAGGAATAGGGCCTCTTCCCCAGCCCCAGCATTTT
v_gene: TRBV12-3/TRBV12-4; j_gene: TRBJ2-4; d_gene: TRBD2; abundance: many; CDR3aa: CASSSGLAGENIQYF; CDR3nt: TGTGCCAGCAGTTCCGGCCTAGCGGGAGAGAACATTCAGTACTTC
v_gene: TRBV5-1; j_gene: TRBJ2-1; d_gene: -; abundance: -; CDR3aa: CASSENANYNEQFF; CDR3nt: TGCGCCAGCAGTGAAAACGCGAACTACAATGAGCAGTTCTTC
v_gene: TRBV5-1; j_gene: TRBJ1-1; d_gene: TRBD1; abundance: many; CDR3aa: CASSLLDRAREAFF; CDR3nt: TGCGCCAGCAGCTTGTTAGACAGGGCCCGTGAAGCTTTCTTT
v_gene: TRBV28; j_gene: TRBJ2-7; d_gene: -; abundance: many; CDR3aa: CASGFALTGRASEQYF; CDR3nt: TGTGCCAGCGGATTCGCACTGACGGGAAGAGCTTCCGAGCAGTACTTC
v_gene: TRBV7-8; j_gene: TRBJ1-5; d_gene: -; abundance: -; CDR3aa: CASSLLSGSNQPQHF; CDR3nt: TGTGCCAGCAGCTTACTCTCGGGGAGCAATCAGCCCCAGCATTTT
v_gene: TRBV12-3/TRBV12-4; j_gene: TRBJ2-2; d_gene: TRBD2; abundance: many; CDR3aa: CASSPIRTSGKTGELFF; CDR3nt: TGTGCCAGCAGCCCGATTCGGACTAGCGGGAAGACCGGGGAGCTGTTTTTT
v_gene: TRBV20-1; j_gene: TRBJ2-5; d_gene: -; abundance: -; CDR3aa: CSARDVAENSETQYF; CDR3nt: TGCAGTGCTAGAGATGTCGCGGAAAATAGCGAGACCCAGTACTTC
v_gene: TRBV7-6; j_gene: TRBJ2-2; d_gene: TRBD1; abundance: -; CDR3aa: CASSLLGQATGELFF; CDR3nt: TGTGCCAGCAGCTTATTGGGACAGGCCACCGGGGAGCTGTTTTTT